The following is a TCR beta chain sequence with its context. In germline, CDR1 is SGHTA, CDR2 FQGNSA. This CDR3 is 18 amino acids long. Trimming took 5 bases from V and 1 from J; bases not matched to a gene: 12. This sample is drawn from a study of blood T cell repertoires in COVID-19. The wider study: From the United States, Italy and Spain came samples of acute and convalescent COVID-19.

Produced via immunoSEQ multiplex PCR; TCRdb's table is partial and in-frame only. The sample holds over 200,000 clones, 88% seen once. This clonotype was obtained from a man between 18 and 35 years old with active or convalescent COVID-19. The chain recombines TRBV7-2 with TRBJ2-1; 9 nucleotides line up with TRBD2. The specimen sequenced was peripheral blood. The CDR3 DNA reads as TGTGCCAGCAGCCCCCCAGATGGCGGGAGGGGATCCTACAATGAGCAGTTCTTC. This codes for CASSPPDGGRGSYNEQFF.